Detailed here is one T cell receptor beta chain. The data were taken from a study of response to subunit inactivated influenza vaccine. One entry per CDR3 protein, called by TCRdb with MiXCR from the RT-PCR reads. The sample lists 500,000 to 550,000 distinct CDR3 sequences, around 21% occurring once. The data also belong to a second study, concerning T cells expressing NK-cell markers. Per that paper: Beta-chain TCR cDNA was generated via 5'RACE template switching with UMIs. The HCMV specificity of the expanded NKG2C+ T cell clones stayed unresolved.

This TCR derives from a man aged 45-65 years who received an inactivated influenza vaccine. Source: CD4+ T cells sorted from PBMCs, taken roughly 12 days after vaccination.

In DNA form, the CDR3 reads TGTGCCAGCAGCCAAGGTGACGGGAGGGCCATCAATGAGCAGTTCTTC. It translates to CASSQGDGRAINEQFF. The V and J genes are TRBV14 and TRBJ2-1; 8 nucleotides align to TRBD2. The CDR3 has 16 amino acids. CDR1 SGHDN and CDR2 FVKESK come from the germline V gene. V lost 1 base and J lost 6; bases outside the gene matches: 8.